These T cell receptor beta chains were read from a single sample in a study of blood T cells in healthy people across ages. TCRdb itself ran the 5' RACE reads through MiXCR, one entry per CDR3 protein. This sample has 550,000 to 650,000 distinct CDR3 sequences, with about 25% found just once. These data also formed part of another study, on T cells of mothers and their children.

The sample taken for sequencing was blood. Receptor source: a boy aged 2 to 9 in good health. CDR3s include the opening cysteine and the closing phenylalanine or tryptophan. A D gene is named only where the DNA matches it firmly. Clone size is not always given. Where it is, it says once, few, many or a class for expanded clones.

D gene	clone size	J gene	V gene	CDR3 DNA	CDR3 protein
TRBD1	NA	TRBJ1-4	TRBV27	TGTGCCAGCAGGTTCCTGACAGGGGGTGGTGAAAAACTGTTTTTT	CASRFLTGGGEKLFF
NA	NA	TRBJ2-1	TRBV6-2/TRBV6-3	TGTGCCAGCAGACGGAGCTCCTACAATGAGCAGTTCTTC	CASRRSSYNEQFF
NA	NA	TRBJ2-7	TRBV10-3	TGTGCCATCAGTGAGTTCGGACTGGGGTTTTCCTACGAGCAGTACTTC	CAISEFGLGFSYEQYF
TRBD1	few	TRBJ2-7	TRBV7-9	TGTGCCAGCAGCTCTGGGACAGGGGCGAATATCTACGAGCAGTACTTC	CASSSGTGANIYEQYF
NA	few	TRBJ2-7	TRBV21-1	TGTGCCAGCAGCCTCTCGGCGGACCAGTACTTC	CASSLSADQYF
NA	few	TRBJ1-2	TRBV29-1	TGCAGCGTCGCACCCAGACAGAATTATAACTATGGCTACACCTTC	CSVAPRQNYNYGYTF
NA	few	TRBJ2-1	TRBV13	TGTGCCAGCAGCTTAGGCGTTTTAGCTGAGCAGTTCTTC	CASSLGVLAEQFF
TRBD1	few	TRBJ1-1	TRBV5-5	TGTGCCAGCAGCCTAGGACAGGGTGCCGCTGAAGCTTTCTTT	CASSLGQGAAEAFF
TRBD1	NA	TRBJ1-1	TRBV5-4	TGTGCCAGCAGCTTGGGACAGGGGAAAAACACTGAAGCTTTCTTT	CASSLGQGKNTEAFF
NA	NA	TRBJ1-1	TRBV12-5	TGTGCTAGTGGCCCTCGTAATGAAGCTTTCTTT	CASGPRNEAFF
NA	NA	TRBJ1-2	TRBV29-1	TGCAGCGTAGGGTCCTCAGGGCTCCGAGATAAGTATGGCTACACCTTC	CSVGSSGLRDKYGYTF
TRBD2	few	TRBJ2-5	TRBV7-2	TGTGCCAGCAGCTCCCAGATAGGGACTAGCGGCCAAGAGACCCAGTACTTC	CASSSQIGTSGQETQYF
TRBD1	few	TRBJ1-1	TRBV7-9	TGTGCCAGCAGCTTCCCCTCGGACAGGGGGCCTAACACTGAAGCTTTCTTT	CASSFPSDRGPNTEAFF
TRBD1	NA	TRBJ1-2	TRBV2	TGTGCCAGCAAATGGGACAGGGGCGACTATGGCTACACCTTC	CASKWDRGDYGYTF
TRBD2	few	TRBJ2-3	TRBV6-1	TGTGCCAGCAGCACCGGGACTAGCGGGAGCGGATACACAGATACGCAGTATTTT	CASSTGTSGSGYTDTQYF
TRBD1	NA	TRBJ1-6	TRBV27	TGTGCCAGCAGTTTCGGGACAGGGAGTTCACCCCTCCACTTT	CASSFGTGSSPLHF
NA	NA	TRBJ2-5	TRBV7-9	TGTGCCAGCAGCACGGGGGCGCAAAGAGAGACCCAGTACTTC	CASSTGAQRETQYF
NA	NA	TRBJ1-4	TRBV29-1	TGCAGCGGGATTCTAAATGAAAAACTGTTTTTT	CSGILNEKLFF
TRBD2	NA	TRBJ2-1	TRBV3-1	TGTGCCAGCAGCCAAGCGGGAGGTAGGGATGAGCAGTTCTTC	CASSQAGGRDEQFF
TRBD1	few	TRBJ2-5	TRBV24-1	TGTGCCACCAGTGACTCACAGGGGGAGGAGGAGACCCAGTACTTC	CATSDSQGEEETQYF
NA	NA	TRBJ1-3	TRBV5-6	TGTGCCAGCAGCTTGGCCACAGGTGGCTCTCCTGGAAACACCATATATTTT	CASSLATGGSPGNTIYF
TRBD2	NA	TRBJ2-5	TRBV27	TGTGCCAGCAGTTCCCCTAGCGGGAGTGGAAGGGAGACCCAGTACTTC	CASSSPSGSGRETQYF
NA	few	TRBJ2-7	TRBV12-3/TRBV12-4	TGTGCCAGCAGTCCCACGGTTGGGTCCTACGAGCAGTACTTC	CASSPTVGSYEQYF
TRBD2	once	TRBJ2-3	TRBV20-1	TGCAGTGCCCCCCCGCGGCGGGAGGGCCGAGATACGCAGTATTTT	CSAPPRREGRDTQYF
TRBD2	few	TRBJ2-2	TRBV9	TGTGCCAGCAGCCCCTTAGCGGGGAGATACACCGGGGAGCTGTTTTTT	CASSPLAGRYTGELFF
NA	NA	TRBJ1-2	TRBV20-1	TGCAGTGCTAGAGATAAGGGTTGGTACTATGGCTACACCTTC	CSARDKGWYYGYTF
TRBD2	NA	TRBJ2-7	TRBV12-3/TRBV12-4	TGTGCCAGCAGTTTGGGGGAGGGCCCAGTCGACGAGCAGTACTTC	CASSLGEGPVDEQYF
NA	many	TRBJ2-3	TRBV6-2/TRBV6-3	TGTGCCAGCAGAGCCCTAGGACACGATACGCAGTATTTT	CASRALGHDTQYF
TRBD2	NA	TRBJ2-5	TRBV5-1	TGCGCCAGCAGCTTGGTACTAGCGGAAGAGACCCAGTACTTC	CASSLVLAEETQYF
NA	many	TRBJ1-2	TRBV20-1	TGCAGTGCTTTTTGGGCGACTAGGGGCTACACCTTC	CSAFWATRGYTF
NA	NA	TRBJ1-1	TRBV20-1	TGCAGTGCCTCCCGCACTGAAGCTTTCTTT	CSASRTEAFF
TRBD2	NA	TRBJ2-7	TRBV7-2	TGTGCCAGCAGCTTCCAGCGGGAGACCTACGAGCAGTACTTC	CASSFQRETYEQYF
NA	NA	TRBJ2-3	TRBV12-3/TRBV12-4	TGTGCCAGCAGGGCGGGGGCCACCACAGATACGCAGTATTTT	CASRAGATTDTQYF
NA	few	TRBJ2-1	TRBV12-3/TRBV12-4	TGTGCCAGCAGTCTACAGGCAATAAGCGATGAGCAGTTCTTC	CASSLQAISDEQFF
NA	NA	TRBJ2-4	TRBV12-3/TRBV12-4	TGTGCCAGCAGTTCCGACGGGGGACTAGCCAAAAACATTCAGTACTTC	CASSSDGGLAKNIQYF
TRBD1	NA	TRBJ1-2	TRBV11-2	TGTGCCAGCAGCGAAGACAGGGATAATGGCTACACCTTC	CASSEDRDNGYTF
NA	NA	TRBJ2-5	TRBV2	TGTGCCAGCACCATTCGGGGACAACAAGAGACCCAGTACTTC	CASTIRGQQETQYF
NA	NA	TRBJ1-2	TRBV19	TGTGCCAGTAGGCCAACCCCGGCGGCAGTGATAGGCTACACCTTC	CASRPTPAAVIGYTF
TRBD1	NA	TRBJ1-2	TRBV20-1	TGCAGTAGGCGGGACAGAATATATGGCTACACCTTC	CSRRDRIYGYTF
NA	NA	TRBJ2-4	TRBV4-2	TGTGCCAGCAGCCCAGAGGGGGGCCAAAACATTCAGTACTTC	CASSPEGGQNIQYF
TRBD2	NA	TRBJ2-1	TRBV7-7	TGTGCCAGCAGCGTCGACTACTTAGCGGGGAGTGAGCAGTTCTTC	CASSVDYLAGSEQFF